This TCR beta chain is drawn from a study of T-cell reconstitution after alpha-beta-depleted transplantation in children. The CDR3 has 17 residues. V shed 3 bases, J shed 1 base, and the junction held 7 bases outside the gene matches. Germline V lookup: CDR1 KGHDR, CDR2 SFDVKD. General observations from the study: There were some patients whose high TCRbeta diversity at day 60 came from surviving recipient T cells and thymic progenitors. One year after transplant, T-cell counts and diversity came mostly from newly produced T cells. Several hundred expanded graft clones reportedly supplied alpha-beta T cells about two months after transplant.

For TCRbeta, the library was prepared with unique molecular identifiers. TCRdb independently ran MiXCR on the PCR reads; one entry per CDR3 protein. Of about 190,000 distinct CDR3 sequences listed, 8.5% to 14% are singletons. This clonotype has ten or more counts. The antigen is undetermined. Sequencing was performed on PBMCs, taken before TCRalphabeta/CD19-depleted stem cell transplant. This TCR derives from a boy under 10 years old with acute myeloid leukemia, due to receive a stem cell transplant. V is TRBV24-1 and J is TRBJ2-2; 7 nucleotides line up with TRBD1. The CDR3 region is CATSDPEGGKNTGELFF. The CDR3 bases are TGTGCCACCAGTGATCCCGAAGGGGGCAAGAACACCGGGGAGCTGTTTTTT.